This T cell receptor (beta chain) stems from a study of blood T cell repertoires in COVID-19. Study details: Specimens from acute and convalescent COVID-19 originated in the United States, Italy and Spain. T cells, B-cell-depleted T cells, or PBMCs provided the cDNA or gDNA that served as material.

The CDR3 totals 16 residues. Deletions cut 4 bases from V and 1 base from J, with 14 bases between. Germline V gives CDR1 SGHRS, CDR2 YFSETQ. Patients in Seattle were enrolled during active infection, then followed longitudinally. Source study methods: Nucleated cell number was recorded as an estimate derived from reference gene primer amplification. The protocol was immunoSEQ multiplex PCR, while the TCRdb copy is restricted to in-frame clones and leaves out a portion. V, J and clone size derive from that table, while D and trimming were established from the DNA sequence. The table includes tens of thousands of clones, about 91% detected once.

Sequenced sample: peripheral blood. The V and J genes are TRBV5-1 and TRBJ2-2; D is perhaps TRBD2 (6 bases). The TCR was taken from a woman aged 55 to 70 with COVID-19, enrolled during active disease. CDR3 in amino acids: CASSPQAGMNTGELFF. The CDR3 DNA reads as TGCGCCAGCAGCCCCCAGGCGGGAATGAACACCGGGGAGCTGTTTTTT.